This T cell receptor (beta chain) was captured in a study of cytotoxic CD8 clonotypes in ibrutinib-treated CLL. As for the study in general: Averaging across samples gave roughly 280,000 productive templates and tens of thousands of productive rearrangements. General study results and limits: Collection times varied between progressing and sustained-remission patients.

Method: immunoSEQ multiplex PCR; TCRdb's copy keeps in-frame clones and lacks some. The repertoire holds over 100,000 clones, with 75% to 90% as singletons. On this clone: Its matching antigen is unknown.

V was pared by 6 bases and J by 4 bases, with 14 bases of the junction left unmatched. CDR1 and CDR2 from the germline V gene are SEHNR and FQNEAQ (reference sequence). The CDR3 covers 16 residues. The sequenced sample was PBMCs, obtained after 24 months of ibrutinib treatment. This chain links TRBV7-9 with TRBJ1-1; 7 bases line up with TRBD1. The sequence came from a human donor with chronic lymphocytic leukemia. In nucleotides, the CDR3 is TGTGCCAGCAGTATACTAGACGGACAGGTAGTCACTGAAGCTTTCTTT. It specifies CASSILDGQVVTEAFF.